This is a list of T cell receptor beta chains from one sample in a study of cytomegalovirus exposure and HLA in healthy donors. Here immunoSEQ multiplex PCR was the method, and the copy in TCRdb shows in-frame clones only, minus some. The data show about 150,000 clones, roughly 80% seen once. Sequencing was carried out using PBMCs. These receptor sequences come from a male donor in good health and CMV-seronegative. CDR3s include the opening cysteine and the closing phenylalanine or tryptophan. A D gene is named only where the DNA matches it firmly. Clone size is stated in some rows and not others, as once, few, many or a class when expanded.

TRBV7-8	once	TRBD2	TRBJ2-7	TGTGCCAGCAGCCCCAGGACTAGCGGGGGCCGCTACGAGCAGTACTTC	CASSPRTSGGRYEQYF
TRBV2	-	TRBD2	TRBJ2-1	TGTGCCAGCAGGTCGACTAGCGGGGGTGGTAATGAGCAGTTCTTC	CASRSTSGGGNEQFF
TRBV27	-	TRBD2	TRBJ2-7	TGTGCCAGCAGTTTCCTTGCGGGAGGGCTCGGGGAGCAGTACTTC	CASSFLAGGLGEQYF
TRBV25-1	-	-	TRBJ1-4	TGTGCCAGCAGTGACAGGGTGGACGAAAAACTGTTTTTT	CASSDRVDEKLFF
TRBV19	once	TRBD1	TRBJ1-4	TGTGCCAGTAAGAACACCGGGACAGGGTATGAAAAACTGTTTTTT	CASKNTGTGYEKLFF
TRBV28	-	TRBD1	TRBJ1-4	TGTGCCAGCAGCCCGACAGGGCCCCTGGTCGGTGAAAAACTGTTTTTT	CASSPTGPLVGEKLFF
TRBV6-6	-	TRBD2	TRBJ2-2	TGTGCCTGCGGACTAGGTGGCACCGGGGAGCTGTTTTTT	CACGLGGTGELFF
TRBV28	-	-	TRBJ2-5	TGTGCCAGCAGGGGGCCGCCCCAAGAGACCCAGTACTTC	CASRGPPQETQYF
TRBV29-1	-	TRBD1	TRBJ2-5	TGCAGCGTTGGGCCCTCACAGGGGGCAGAAGAGACCCAGTACTTC	CSVGPSQGAEETQYF
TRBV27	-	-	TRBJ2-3	TGTGCCAGCAGTCCCGAGGGATACACAGATACGCAGTATTTT	CASSPEGYTDTQYF